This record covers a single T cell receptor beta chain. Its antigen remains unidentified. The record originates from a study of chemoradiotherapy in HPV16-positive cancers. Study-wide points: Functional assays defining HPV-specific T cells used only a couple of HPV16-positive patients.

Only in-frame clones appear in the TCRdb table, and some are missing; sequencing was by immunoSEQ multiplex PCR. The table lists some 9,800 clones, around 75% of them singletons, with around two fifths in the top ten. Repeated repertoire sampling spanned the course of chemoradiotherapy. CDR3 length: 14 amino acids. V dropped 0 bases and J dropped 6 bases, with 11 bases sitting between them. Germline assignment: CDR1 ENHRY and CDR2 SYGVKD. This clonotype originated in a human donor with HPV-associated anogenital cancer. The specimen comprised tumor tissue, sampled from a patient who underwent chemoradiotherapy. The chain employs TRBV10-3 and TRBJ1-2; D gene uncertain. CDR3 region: CAISESTGLDGYTF. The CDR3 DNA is TGTGCCATCAGTGAGTCGACTGGGCTCGATGGCTACACCTTC.